Sequencing of this T cell receptor (beta chain) was carried out in a study of cytomegalovirus exposure and HLA in healthy donors. Trimming at V came to 5 bases and at J to 6 bases, leaving 6 bases not matched to a gene. This CDR3 comprises 13 residues. In germline, CDR1 is SGHVS, CDR2 FNYEAQ. Turning to this clone: Its target is not known.

Study findings and constraints: About 87% or about 30% of the time was how often most TCR beta V segments were productive, according to an earlier analysis. It has been reported that TCR beta sequences accurately predicted the HLA-A and HLA-B alleles of most subjects. Per a later analysis, fewer than 20,000 TCR beta sequences showed association with HLA alleles at 0.05 false discovery rate.

The study ran its PCR with 60 Vbeta and 13 Jbeta primers. Here immunoSEQ multiplex PCR was the method, and the copy in TCRdb shows in-frame clones only, minus some. This sample has 80,000 to 100,000 clones; about 81% occur once, and the top ten carry roughly 1.5%. The sequenced material came from PBMCs. The receptor's source is a man aged 40-50 years in good health and CMV-seronegative. The chain employs TRBV7-6 and TRBJ2-7; 8 bases are shared with TRBD1. CDR3 loop: CASSTGQVGEQYF. Written as DNA, the CDR3 is TGTGCCAGCAGCACGGGACAGGTGGGCGAGCAGTACTTC.